The clone carrying this T cell receptor beta chain was picked up a small number of times. The TCR library protocol was used to attach unique molecular identifiers. These identifiers were attached to individual cDNA molecules. TCRdb re-derived calls from the 5' RACE reads in MiXCR, one entry per CDR3 protein. The table lists tens of thousands of distinct CDR3 sequences, 15% of them singletons. The CDR3 is made up of 17 amino acids. Trimming removed 0 bases at V and 0 bases at J, with 12 bases between. Germline V gene data show CDR1 as DFQATT and CDR2 as SNEGSKA (reference sequence). The data were obtained in a study of early T cells in non-severe SARS-CoV-2 infection.

This TCR derives from an adult who was a healthcare worker with PCR-confirmed SARS-CoV-2 infection or an uninfected control (not recorded which). Specimen: whole blood. The rearrangement links TRBV20-1 to TRBJ1-6; D is unresolved. In DNA form, the CDR3 reads TGCAGTGCTAGAGATGTGAGAGTGACCTCCTATAATTCACCCCTCCACTTT. Translated, it gives CSARDVRVTSYNSPLHF.